The T cell receptor (beta chain) under discussion was sequenced for a study of blood T cell repertoires in COVID-19. Here immunoSEQ multiplex PCR was the method, and the copy in TCRdb shows in-frame clones only, minus some. Of 250,000 to 300,000 clones in the sample, around 89% were seen once. Recruitment covered some 25 US areas and drew participants whose ages spanned roughly 18 to 100 years. Germline V gene data show CDR1 as WSHSY and CDR2 as SAAADI. The CDR3 loop spans 14 amino acids. V dropped 8 bases and J dropped 5 bases, with 19 bases sitting between them. The sequence was obtained from a man between 40 and 49 years old who had recovered from COVID-19. The J gene is TRBJ2-7, the V gene TRBV10-2, with D possibly matching TRBD1 (6 bases). Sequenced: PBMCs or T cells enriched from blood (not recorded which). The CDR3 coding sequence is TGCGCCAGCGGGGTGGCAGGGGCTGAGAACGAGCAGTACTTC. This translates into CASGVAGAENEQYF.